This passage covers 3 T cell receptor beta chains from one sample sequenced in a study of cytomegalovirus exposure and HLA in healthy donors. Amplification used 60 Vbeta primers and 13 Jbeta primers. Here immunoSEQ multiplex PCR was the method, and the copy in TCRdb shows in-frame clones only, minus some. The table has some 76,000 clones, 78% seen once. Material: PBMCs. The receptors shown here come from a woman in her 40s in good health and CMV-seropositive.

In its sample, this clone was seen once. The chain carries TRBV9 and TRBJ1-2; 11 bases fit TRBD1. Germline CDR1 is SGDLS and CDR2 is YYNGEE. Trimming took 3 bases from V and 6 from J; bases not matched to a gene: 7. The CDR3 runs to 15 residues. CDR3 amino acids: CASSGEGQGVHGYTF. CDR3 DNA sequence: TGTGCCAGCAGCGGGGAGGGACAGGGGGTGCATGGCTACACCTTC.

This chain uses TRBV28 with TRBJ2-3; the match to TRBD2 covers 11 bases. V lost 7 bases, J lost 0 bases, and 12 bases stayed unmatched. Germline V CDR1 and CDR2: MDHEN, SYDVKM. This CDR3 has 18 amino acids. CDR3 sequence reads: CASTSPSSGGTSTDTQYF. CDR3 coding DNA: TGTGCCAGCACCTCCCCATCTAGCGGGGGGACTAGCACAGATACGCAGTATTTT.

Of note for this clone: Different DNA sequences within this sample yield the same CDR3. The genes are TRBV5-4 and TRBJ2-3, with TRBD2 identical over 10 bases. The germline CDR1 and CDR2 sequences are SGHNT and YYREEE (reference sequence). The J segment lost 0 bases and the V segment lost 4 bases, leaving 14 bases of the junction unmatched. This CDR3 has 19 amino acids. The CDR3 DNA reads TGTGCCAGCAGCCTGGATGGAAGCGGGGGGGATCTCAGCACAGATACGCAGTATTTT. It translates to CASSLDGSGGDLSTDTQYF.